Listed here are 13 T cell receptor beta chains from one sample, sequenced in a study of blood T cell repertoires in COVID-19. Data came from immunoSEQ multiplex PCR; TCRdb stores just in-frame clones and leaves some out. Here the sample spans approximately 290,000 clones, approximately 85% being singletons. The sequenced material came from peripheral blood. The receptor set was obtained from a human donor with COVID-19, enrolled during active disease. The donor label of this sample is uncertain.

The chain combines TRBV18 with TRBJ1-1, with 12 bases lining up with TRBD1. Germline lookup yields CDR1 KGHSH and CDR2 LQKENI. This CDR3 has 16 amino acids. V dropped 3 bases and J dropped 3; count of bases not matched to a gene: 5. Written as DNA, the CDR3 is TGTGCCAGCTCACCCCGGGACAGGGGGCCGTACACTGAAGCTTTCTTT. Translated, it gives CASSPRDRGPYTEAFF.

V gene TRBV19 combines with J gene TRBJ1-1; D unresolved. Germline V gene data show CDR1 as LNHDA and CDR2 as SQIVND (reference sequence). The CDR3 sequence is 13 residues long. Trimming took off 5 bases at V and 7 bases at J, with 14 bases between the two ends. CDR3 bases: TGTGCCAGTAGTGAAGGTCTTTCGGGTGAAGCTTTCTTT. Its protein product is CASSEGLSGEAFF.

The chain recombines TRBV2 with TRBJ1-1, with TRBD1 identical over 9 bases. The V gene end was trimmed by 6 bases and the J gene end by 3 bases; junction bases not matched to a gene: 8. CDR3 length: 15 residues. In germline, CDR1 is SNHLY, CDR2 FYNNEI. The DNA for the CDR3 is TGTGCCAGCAGCTTTGGGAGGACAGGGGACACTGAAGCTTTCTTT. It translates to CASSFGRTGDTEAFF.

CDR3 residues: CASSVAGVPYNEQFF. CDR3 sequence (DNA): TGTGCCAGTAGCGTAGCGGGAGTCCCCTACAATGAGCAGTTCTTC. V usage is TRBV19 and J usage is TRBJ2-1; 9 bases match TRBD2. V dropped 6 bases and J dropped 2; count of bases not matched to a gene: 5. CDR3 size: 15 residues. CDR1 and CDR2 from the germline V gene are LNHDA and SQIVND (reference sequence).

The chain recombines TRBV4-1 with TRBJ2-1; 7 bases fit TRBD2. Germline-derived CDR1 and CDR2 are MGHRA and YSYEKL. Trimming cost V 0 bases and J 2 bases; bases outside gene matches: 13. The CDR3 contains 19 residues. In DNA form, the CDR3 reads TGCGCCAGCAGCCAAGATAGGTTTGGTGCGGGAGAAGCCTACAATGAGCAGTTCTTC. The encoded protein is CASSQDRFGAGEAYNEQFF.

This clone was seen once. V is TRBV5-1 and J is TRBJ2-3, with D possibly TRBD1 on 6 matching bases. V was clipped by 1 base and J by 3 bases, with 12 bases between them. Germline CDR1 SGHRS, CDR2 YFSETQ. The CDR3 has 15 amino acids. In DNA, the CDR3 is TGCGCCAGCAGCTTGTTGGGACAAATTACAGATACGCAGTATTTT. It encodes CASSLLGQITDTQYF.

Here the CDR3 reads CASSLSGAGLNSPLHF. The CDR3 nucleotides are TGTGCCAGCAGCTTATCAGGGGCAGGGCTTAATTCACCCCTCCACTTT. The chain carries TRBV11-2 and TRBJ1-6; D perhaps matches TRBD1 (6 bases). Trimming left V 2 bases short and J 6 bases short, with 14 bases between. The CDR3 is made up of 16 amino acids. Germline values: CDR1 SGHAT, CDR2 FQNNGV.

V gene TRBV9 combines with J gene TRBJ2-7, with D perhaps TRBD1 (5 bases). Germline values: CDR1 SGDLS, CDR2 YYNGEE. CDR3 size: 14 residues. V was cut by 0 bases and J by 2 bases, with 9 bases left in between. The CDR3 here is CASSVEGSTYEQYF. The CDR3 coding sequence is TGTGCCAGCAGCGTAGAGGGGTCGACCTACGAGCAGTACTTC.

A note on this clone: An end of the junction differs from the germline gene, which may be a read error. This chain joins TRBV19 and TRBJ1-2, with D possibly TRBD1 on 5 matching bases. The CDR3 is made up of 13 amino acids. Germline V lookup: CDR1 LNHDA, CDR2 SQIVND (reference sequence). CDR3 loop: CASSSNQGTGHTF. In DNA form, the CDR3 reads TGTGCCAGTAGTTCTAATCAGGGTACTGGCCACACCTTC.

The chain couples TRBV11-2 to TRBJ2-5; weak D call: TRBD1 (6 bases). This CDR3 has 16 residues. V was shortened by 1 base and J by 5 bases, with 17 bases between the two germline ends. Per germline, CDR1 SGHAT and CDR2 FQNNGV. The CDR3, as DNA: TGTGCCAGCAGCTTAGGATCGCAGGGTGGACAGGAGACCCAGTACTTC. This sequence encodes CASSLGSQGGQETQYF.

This clone was recorded once. The chain uses TRBV4-1 and TRBJ1-4; 11 positions agree with TRBD1. The germline gives CDR1 MGHRA, CDR2 YSYEKL. The CDR3 spans 16 residues. V was clipped by 3 bases and J by 7 bases; unmatched bases: 7. The CDR3 DNA reads TGCGCCAGCAGCCAGGTTCCGGGACAGGGGGGTGAAAAACTGTTTTTT. Its translation: CASSQVPGQGGEKLFF.

CDR3 protein: CASSLRGTLTDTQYF. The CDR3 coding sequence is TGTGCCAGCAGCTTAAGGGGGACCCTCACAGATACGCAGTATTTT. V usage is TRBV7-2 and J usage is TRBJ2-3; perhaps TRBD1 as D (6 bases). Germline CDR1 reads SGHTA; CDR2 reads FQGNSA. The V and J ends lost 2 bases and 2 bases respectively, with 11 bases between them. The CDR3 is 15 amino acids. Full variable domain (remainder filled in from reference TRBV7-2 and TRBJ2-3): GAGVSQSPSNKVTEKGKDVELRCDPISGHTALYWYRQSLGQGLEFLIYFQGNSAPDKSGLPSDRFSAERTGGSVSTLTIQRTQQEDSAVYLCASSLRGTLTDTQYFGPGTRLTVL.

The chain carries TRBV7-9 and TRBJ1-1; TRBD1 agrees at 8 bases. CDR3 size: 16 residues. The J segment lost 2 bases and the V segment lost 6 bases, leaving 11 bases of the junction unmatched. Germline V gene sequence: CDR1 SEHNR, CDR2 FQNEAQ (reference sequence). CDR3 sequence (DNA): TGTGCCAGCAGACCGGACAGGGTTTGGGATAACACTGAAGCTTTCTTT. Its translation: CASRPDRVWDNTEAFF.